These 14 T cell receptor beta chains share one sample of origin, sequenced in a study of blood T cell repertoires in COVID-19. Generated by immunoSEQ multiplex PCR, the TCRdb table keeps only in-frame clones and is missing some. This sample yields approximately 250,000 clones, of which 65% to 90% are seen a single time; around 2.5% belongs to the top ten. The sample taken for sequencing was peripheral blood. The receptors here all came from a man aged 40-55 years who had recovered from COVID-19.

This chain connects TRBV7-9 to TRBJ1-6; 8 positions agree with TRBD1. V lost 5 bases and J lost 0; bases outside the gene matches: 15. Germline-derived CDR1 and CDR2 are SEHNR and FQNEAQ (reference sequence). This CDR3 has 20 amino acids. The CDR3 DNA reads TGTGCCAGCAGCAAAACCGGGACAGGAAAACAAGGCTCCTATAATTCACCCCTCCACTTT. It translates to CASSKTGTGKQGSYNSPLHF.

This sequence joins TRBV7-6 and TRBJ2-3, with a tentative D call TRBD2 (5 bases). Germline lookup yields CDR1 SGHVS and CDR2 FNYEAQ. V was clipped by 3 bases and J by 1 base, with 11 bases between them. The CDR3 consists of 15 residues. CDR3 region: CASSFDYSGTDTQYF. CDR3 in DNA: TGTGCCAGCAGCTTCGACTATTCAGGCACAGATACGCAGTATTTT.

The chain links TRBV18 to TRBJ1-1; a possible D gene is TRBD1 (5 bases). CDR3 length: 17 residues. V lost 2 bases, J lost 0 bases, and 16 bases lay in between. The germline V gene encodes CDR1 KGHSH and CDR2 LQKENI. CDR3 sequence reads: CASSPIPTGGVNTEAFF. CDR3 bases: TGTGCCAGCTCACCAATCCCTACCGGGGGGGTGAACACTGAAGCTTTCTTT.

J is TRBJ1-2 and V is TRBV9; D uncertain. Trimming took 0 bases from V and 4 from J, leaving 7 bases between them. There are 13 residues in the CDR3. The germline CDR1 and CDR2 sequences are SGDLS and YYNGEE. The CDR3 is CASSVGEIYGYTF. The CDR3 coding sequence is TGTGCCAGCAGCGTAGGGGAGATCTATGGCTACACCTTC.

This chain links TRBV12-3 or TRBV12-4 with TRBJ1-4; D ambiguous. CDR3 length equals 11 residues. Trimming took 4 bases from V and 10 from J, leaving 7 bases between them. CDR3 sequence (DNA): TGTGCCAGCAGTTCCGTCAGAAAACTGTTTTTT. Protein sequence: CASSSVRKLFF.

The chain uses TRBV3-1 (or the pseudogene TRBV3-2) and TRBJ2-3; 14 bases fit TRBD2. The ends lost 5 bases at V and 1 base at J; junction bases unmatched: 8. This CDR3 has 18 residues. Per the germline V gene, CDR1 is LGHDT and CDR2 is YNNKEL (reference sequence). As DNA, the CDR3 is TGTGCCAGCAGCGCCGGACTAGCGGGGGGCCAACGCACAGATACGCAGTATTTT. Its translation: CASSAGLAGGQRTDTQYF.

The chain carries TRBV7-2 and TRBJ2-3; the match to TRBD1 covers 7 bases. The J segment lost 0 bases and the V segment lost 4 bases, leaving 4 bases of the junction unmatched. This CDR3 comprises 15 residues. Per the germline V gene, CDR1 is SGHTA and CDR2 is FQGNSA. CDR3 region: CASSYQGVSTDTQYF. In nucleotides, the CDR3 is TGTGCCAGCAGCTATCAGGGGGTGAGCACAGATACGCAGTATTTT.

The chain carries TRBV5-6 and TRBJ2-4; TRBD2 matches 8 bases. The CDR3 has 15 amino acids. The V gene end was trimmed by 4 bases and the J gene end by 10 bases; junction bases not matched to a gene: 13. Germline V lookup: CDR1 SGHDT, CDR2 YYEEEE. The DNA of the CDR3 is TGTGCCAGCAGCCGACGCGGGGGGACCTCGAATATTCAGTACTTC. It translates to CASSRRGGTSNIQYF.

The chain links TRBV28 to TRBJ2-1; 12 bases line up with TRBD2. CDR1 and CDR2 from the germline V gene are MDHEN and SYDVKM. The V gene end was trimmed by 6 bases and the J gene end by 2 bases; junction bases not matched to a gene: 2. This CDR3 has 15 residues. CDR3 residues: CASSRTSGAYNEQFF. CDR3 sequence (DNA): TGTGCCAGCAGCCGGACTAGCGGGGCCTACAATGAGCAGTTCTTC.

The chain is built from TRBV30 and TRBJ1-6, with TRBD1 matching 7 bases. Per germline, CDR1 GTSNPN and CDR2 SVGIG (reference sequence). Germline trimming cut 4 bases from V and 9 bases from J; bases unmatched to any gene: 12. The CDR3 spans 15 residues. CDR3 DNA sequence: TGTGCCTGGACCATCCCCAGGGGGGCTGTTTCACCCCTCCACTTT. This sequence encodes CAWTIPRGAVSPLHF. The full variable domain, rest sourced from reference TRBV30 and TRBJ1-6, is SQTIHQWPATLVQPVGSPLSLECTVEGTSNPNLYWYRQAAGRGLQLLFYSVGIGQISSEVPQNLSASRPQDRQFILSSKKLLLSDSGFYLCAWTIPRGAVSPLHFGNGTRLTVT.

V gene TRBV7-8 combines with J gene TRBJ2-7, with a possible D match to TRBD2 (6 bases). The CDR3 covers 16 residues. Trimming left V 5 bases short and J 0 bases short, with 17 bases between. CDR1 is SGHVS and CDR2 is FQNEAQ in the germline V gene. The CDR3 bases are TGTGCCAGCAGCCCCCACCTCTCGACTAGCTCCTACGAGCAGTACTTC. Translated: CASSPHLSTSSYEQYF.

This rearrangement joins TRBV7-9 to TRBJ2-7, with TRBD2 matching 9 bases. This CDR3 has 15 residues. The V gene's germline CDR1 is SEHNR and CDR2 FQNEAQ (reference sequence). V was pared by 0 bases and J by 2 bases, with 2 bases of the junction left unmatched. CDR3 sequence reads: CASSLASGGAYEQYF. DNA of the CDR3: TGTGCCAGCAGCTTAGCTAGCGGGGGTGCCTACGAGCAGTACTTC.

The DNA for the CDR3 is TGTGCCAGCAGCCTTAAAAGGGGGAGCAACACCGGGGAGCTGTTTTTT. It yields the protein CASSLKRGSNTGELFF. V usage is TRBV7-2 and J usage is TRBJ2-2, with a possible D match to TRBD1 (6 bases). The CDR3 runs 16 residues. Germline V gives CDR1 SGHTA, CDR2 FQGNSA. V lost 5 bases to trimming and J lost 2 bases, with 15 bases between them.

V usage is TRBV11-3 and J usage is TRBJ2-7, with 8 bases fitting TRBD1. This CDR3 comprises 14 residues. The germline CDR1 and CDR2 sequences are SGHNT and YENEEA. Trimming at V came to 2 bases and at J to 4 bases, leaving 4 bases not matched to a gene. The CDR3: CASSLLDRDYEQYF. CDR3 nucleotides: TGTGCCAGCAGCTTATTGGACAGGGATTACGAGCAGTACTTC.